The text below deals with one T cell receptor (beta chain). The target antigen is unknown. The V gene lost 3 bases and the J gene lost 2 bases, with 7 bases spanning the gap. Germline V gene lookup returns CDR1 KGHSH and CDR2 LQKENI. This CDR3 has 13 amino acids. The repertoire was sequenced with immunoSEQ multiplex PCR; TCRdb's copy has only in-frame clones and lacks some. The sample yields about 260,000 clones, roughly 91% seen once. The data originate from a study of cytomegalovirus exposure and HLA in healthy donors. Study results and limitations: It was confirmed in vitro that three of the CMV-associated chains were specific for CMV antigens. There were some 150 TCR beta chains listed as cytomegalovirus-associated. The classifier reportedly diagnosed cytomegalovirus status with high sensitivity and specificity.

The donors were part of the validation cohort of 120 subjects. That cohort was separate from the first cohort, which comprised 550 to 750 subjects. The TCR sequence derives from a woman aged 25 to 45 in good health and CMV-seronegative. The genes are TRBV18 and TRBJ1-2; D might be TRBD1 (5 bases). The material sequenced was PBMCs. CDR3 nucleotides: TGTGCCAGCTCACCGGGACCCAACTATGGCTACACCTTC. This translates into CASSPGPNYGYTF.